This T cell receptor (beta chain) came from a study of blood T cell repertoires in COVID-19. Study details: COVID-19 samples from acute and convalescent phases originated in the United States, Italy and Spain.

Sequencing was performed with immunoSEQ multiplex PCR; in TCRdb, only in-frame clones are kept and a portion is missing. This table holds 40,000 to 60,000 clones, about 87% found once. The sample was peripheral blood. The receptor was isolated from a woman of 80 years or more with COVID-19, enrolled during active disease.

The CDR3 spells CASRTPGGLRGQYF. CDR3 DNA sequence: TGTGCCAGCAGGACCCCGGGTGGCCTACGCGGGCAGTACTTC. This chain joins TRBV2 and TRBJ2-7; D unresolved. This CDR3 comprises 14 residues. Germline loops: CDR1 SNHLY, CDR2 FYNNEI. V was shortened by 6 bases and J by 9 bases, with 21 bases between the two germline ends.